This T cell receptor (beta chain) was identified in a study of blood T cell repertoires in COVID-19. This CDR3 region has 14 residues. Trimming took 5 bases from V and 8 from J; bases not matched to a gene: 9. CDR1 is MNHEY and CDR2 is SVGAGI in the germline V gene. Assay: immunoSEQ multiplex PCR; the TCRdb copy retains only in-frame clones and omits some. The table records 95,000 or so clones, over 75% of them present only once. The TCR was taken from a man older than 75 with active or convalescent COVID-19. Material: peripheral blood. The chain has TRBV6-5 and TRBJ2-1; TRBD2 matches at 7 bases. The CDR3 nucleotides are TGTGCCAGCAGTAGGACTAGAGGTAAAGATGAGCAGTTCTTC. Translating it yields CASSRTRGKDEQFF.